The 30 T cell receptor beta chains in this list originate from one sample, sequenced in a study of T cell responses to AZD1222 COVID-19 vaccine (dated by TCRdb to the early 2020s). Library preparation used the immunoSEQ multiplex PCR assay. Not all clones reach the TCRdb copy of this immuneACCESS table, which keeps in-frame sequences only. Checked studies attribute under half of the gap to unresolved V genes and leave the rest unexplained. Counted in this sample were tens of thousands of clones; around 83% of them appeared once. The ten largest clones add up to 4.5% to 7% of the sample. Interpreted using the paper, the time point label stands for: about 28 days (+/-7) after the second vaccine dose. The source was peripheral blood, collected 28 days after the second AZD1222 dose. Receptors were obtained from an adult who received the AZD1222 COVID-19 vaccine.

This clone was recorded once. The chain couples TRBV27 to TRBJ2-7, with 13 nucleotides matching TRBD2. Germline assignment: CDR1 MNHEY and CDR2 SMNVEV (reference sequence). The ends lost 8 bases at V and 2 bases at J; junction bases unmatched: 6. CDR3 size: 15 residues. CDR3 nucleotides: TGTGCCAGCCGATACGGGACTAGCGGGGCCTACGAGCAGTACTTC. It codes for CASRYGTSGAYEQYF.

This chain joins TRBV12-3 or TRBV12-4 and TRBJ2-6; D gene ambiguous. Trimming took 3 bases from V and 3 from J, leaving 0 bases between them. There are 12 residues in the CDR3. CDR3 bases: TGTGCCAGCAGTTTTGGGGCCAACGTCCTGACTTTC. Its translation is CASSFGANVLTF.

V gene TRBV18 combines with J gene TRBJ2-3, with D maybe TRBD2 (5 bases). Trimming removed 1 base at V and 2 bases at J, with 13 bases between. The CDR3 extends over 16 amino acids. Germline values: CDR1 KGHSH, CDR2 LQKENI. CDR3 sequence reads: CASSPLKTDYTDTQYF. CDR3 DNA: TGTGCCAGCTCACCACTCAAAACAGACTACACAGATACGCAGTATTTT. The full variable domain, its missing parts supplied by reference TRBV18 and TRBJ2-3, is NAGVMQNPRHLVRRRGQEARLRCSPMKGHSHVYWYRQLPEEGLKFMVYLQKENIIDESGMPKERFSAEFPKEGPSILRIQQVVRGDSAAYFCASSPLKTDYTDTQYFGPGTRLTVL.

The J gene is TRBJ1-2, the V gene TRBV7-3, with D uncertain. V was clipped by 2 bases and J by 4 bases, with 11 bases between them. The CDR3 loop spans 14 amino acids. Germline V gene lookup returns CDR1 SGHTA and CDR2 FQGTGA. The CDR3 DNA is TGTGCCAGCAGCTTAGAGGCCCGGATCTATGGCTACACCTTC. Translation gives CASSLEARIYGYTF.

This clone was observed a handful of times. This rearrangement joins TRBV3-1 (or the pseudogene TRBV3-2) to TRBJ2-7; no clear D gene. In germline, CDR1 is LGHDT, CDR2 YNNKEL (reference sequence). This CDR3 has 11 amino acids. V lost 2 bases and J 7 bases, leaving 6 bases between the germline ends. The DNA of the CDR3 is TGTGCCAGCAGCCAAACGACGGAGCAGTACTTC. Its protein product is CASSQTTEQYF.

This sequence joins TRBV3-1 (or the pseudogene TRBV3-2) and TRBJ2-1; D is perhaps TRBD2 (6 bases). Germline V CDR1 and CDR2: LGHDT, YNNKEL (reference sequence). Trimming removed 0 bases at V and 3 bases at J, with 12 bases between. This CDR3 region has 16 residues. CDR3 bases: TGTGCCAGCAGCCAAGAGCGGGGTCGGGGCTACAATGAGCAGTTCTTC. Translation: CASSQERGRGYNEQFF.

The genes are TRBV5-4 and TRBJ2-1; 11 bases agree with TRBD2. Germline values: CDR1 SGHNT, CDR2 YYREEE (reference sequence). This CDR3 region has 16 residues. J was trimmed by 4 bases and V by 4 bases; bases with no gene match: 7. This CDR3 is CASSPGLAGGYNEQFF. DNA for the CDR3: TGTGCCAGCAGCCCCGGCTTAGCGGGGGGGTACAATGAGCAGTTCTTC.

The chain recombines TRBV7-9 with TRBJ1-2, with TRBD1 matching 7 bases. The V and J ends lost 5 bases and 3 bases, in that order; junction bases with no gene match: 6. This CDR3 is built from 14 residues. Germline V gene lookup returns CDR1 SEHNR and CDR2 FQNEAQ (reference sequence). This CDR3 is CASSLDGTDYGYTF. The CDR3 region has the DNA TGTGCCAGCAGCCTCGATGGGACAGACTATGGCTACACCTTC.

This clone was seen a handful of times. The chain employs TRBV28 and TRBJ2-3; 11 bases align to TRBD2. The CDR3 loop spans 22 amino acids. Losses at the gene ends were 2 bases for V and 0 bases for J; bases not matched to a gene: 19. The germline CDR1 and CDR2 sequences are MDHEN and SYDVKM. The CDR3 DNA follows: TGTGCCAGCAGTTTACTCCCCCCGCTAGCGGGGGGCGACCTTTCTAGCACAGATACGCAGTATTTT. Protein sequence: CASSLLPPLAGGDLSSTDTQYF. The entire variable domain, with the rest obtained from reference TRBV28 and TRBJ2-3, is as follows: DVKVTQSSRYLVKRTGEKVFLECVQDMDHENMFWYRQDPGLGLRLIYFSYDVKMKEKGDIPEGYSVSREKKERFSLILESASTNQTSMYLCASSLLPPLAGGDLSSTDTQYFGPGTRLTVL.

V usage is TRBV19 and J usage is TRBJ1-2; unclear D gene. Germline CDR1 reads LNHDA; CDR2 reads SQIVND (reference sequence). This CDR3 has 10 amino acids. Trimming took 10 bases from V and 4 from J, leaving 7 bases between them. DNA for the CDR3: TGTGCCACCATGGGCTATGGCTACACCTTC. Its translation: CATMGYGYTF.

V usage is TRBV4-1 and J usage is TRBJ2-1, with D perhaps matching TRBD1 or TRBD2 (5 bases each). Germline CDR1 and CDR2: MGHRA and YSYEKL. The CDR3 is 16 residues long. V lost 1 base, J lost 0 bases, and 10 bases lay in between. The DNA of the CDR3 is TGCGCCAGCAGCCAAGTCCGGGACCACTCCTACAATGAGCAGTTCTTC. Its translation is CASSQVRDHSYNEQFF.

This rearrangement joins TRBV28 to TRBJ2-3; 7 bases fit TRBD2. This CDR3 contains 15 residues. The junction had 6 bases not matched to a gene; V was cut back by 3 bases and J by 3 bases. CDR1 MDHEN and CDR2 SYDVKM come from the germline V gene. CDR3 DNA sequence: TGTGCCAGCAGTTTGTTTCCTAGCGGAACAGATACGCAGTATTTT. This sequence encodes CASSLFPSGTDTQYF.

Regarding this clone: The same CDR3 is also encoded by other DNA sequences in this sample. V usage is TRBV10-1 and J usage is TRBJ2-7; D remains ambiguous. The CDR3 consists of 11 residues. Germline CDR1 WNHNN, CDR2 SYGVQD (reference sequence). The V gene lost 4 bases and the J gene lost 4 bases, with 5 bases spanning the gap. The CDR3 region is CASSGGYEQYF. The CDR3 DNA follows: TGCGCCAGCAGTGGGGGTTACGAGCAGTACTTC.

The chain joins TRBV19 to TRBJ2-1; D gene ambiguous. The CDR3 covers 14 residues. V was cut by 0 bases and J by 6 bases, with 9 bases left in between. Germline CDR1 and CDR2: LNHDA and SQIVND (reference sequence). This CDR3 reads CASSIDVGTNEQFF. CDR3 DNA sequence: TGTGCCAGTAGTATAGACGTCGGAACCAATGAGCAGTTCTTC.

CDR3 loop: CASSYGLAPSTDTQYF. As DNA, the CDR3 is TGTGCCAGTAGTTACGGACTAGCCCCCAGCACAGATACGCAGTATTTT. This chain uses TRBV19 with TRBJ2-3; 8 bases are a match to TRBD2. The CDR3 spans 16 residues. V gave up 5 bases and J gave up 0 bases; unmatched junction bases: 7. Germline V lookup: CDR1 LNHDA, CDR2 SQIVND (reference sequence).

This clone occurred once. The V call is TRBV7-3, the J call TRBJ2-3; 13 bases fit TRBD2. Germline V CDR1 and CDR2: SGHTA, FQGTGA. The CDR3 length is 15 residues. Trimming cost V 5 bases and J 6 bases; bases outside gene matches: 5. The CDR3 DNA reads as TGTGCCAGCAGCCCTGGGACTAGCGGGACGGATACGCAGTATTTT. Translated: CASSPGTSGTDTQYF.

This sequence joins TRBV7-8 and TRBJ1-5; D not certain. This CDR3 region has 14 residues. Germline CDR1 SGHVS, CDR2 FQNEAQ. V lost 3 bases and J lost 0, with 6 bases in between. The chain's CDR3 is CASSFTLSNQPQHF. The CDR3 DNA is TGTGCCAGCAGCTTCACACTTAGCAATCAGCCCCAGCATTTT.

CDR3: CASSRTGGKETQYF. DNA for the CDR3: TGTGCCAGCTCTAGGACAGGGGGAAAAGAGACCCAGTACTTC. This chain joins TRBV9 and TRBJ2-5; 10 nucleotides line up with TRBD1. This CDR3 has 14 amino acids. From germline, CDR1 is SGDLS and CDR2 YYNGEE. V trimming: 7 bases; J trimming: 3 bases; junction bases outside the gene matches: 6.

This sequence joins TRBV6-5 and TRBJ1-1, with 7 bases fitting TRBD1. Looked up from germline, CDR1 is MNHEY and CDR2 is SVGAGI. V lost 0 bases and J lost 4; bases outside the gene matches: 2. This CDR3 is built from 14 residues. CDR3: CASSYSGQVTEAFF. CDR3 bases: TGTGCCAGCAGTTACTCAGGACAGGTCACTGAAGCTTTCTTT.

CDR3 residues: CASSLAPGISYNEQFF. The CDR3 DNA reads TGCGCCAGCAGCTTGGCCCCGGGGATCTCCTACAATGAGCAGTTCTTC. The rearrangement links TRBV5-1 to TRBJ2-1; possibly TRBD2 for D (5 bases). This CDR3 contains 16 residues. V dropped 0 bases and J dropped 0 bases, with 10 bases sitting between them. CDR1 is SGHRS, CDR2 YFSETQ, per germline. The full variable domain, rest sourced from reference TRBV5-1 and TRBJ2-1, is KAGVTQTPRYLIKTRGQQVTLSCSPISGHRSVSWYQQTPGQGLQFLFEYFSETQRNKGNFPGRFSGRQFSNSRSEMNVSTLELGDSALYLCASSLAPGISYNEQFFGPGTRLTVL.

The rearrangement uses TRBV30 and TRBJ2-2, with 12 bases aligning to TRBD1. This CDR3 is built from 16 residues. V trimming: 3 bases; J trimming: 7 bases; junction bases outside the gene matches: 9. The germline V gene has CDR1 GTSNPN and CDR2 SVGIG (reference sequence). In DNA form, the CDR3 reads TGTGCCTGGAGAGCCATGGGACAGGGGGCTGGCGGGGAGCTGTTTTTT. Its protein is CAWRAMGQGAGGELFF.

The V and J genes are TRBV20-1 and TRBJ2-7; D is uncertain. This CDR3 comprises 11 residues. Trimming left V 0 bases short and J 4 bases short, with 4 bases between. From germline, CDR1 is DFQATT and CDR2 SNEGSKA (reference sequence). The CDR3 loop reads CSARDLYEQYF. CDR3 nucleotides: TGCAGTGCTAGAGATCTGTACGAGCAGTACTTC.

This clone was detected only once. This chain uses TRBV7-2 with TRBJ2-1; a possible D gene is TRBD2 (5 bases). This CDR3 is built from 14 residues. Per germline, CDR1 SGHTA and CDR2 FQGNSA. The V end lost 4 bases, the J end lost 7 bases, and 14 bases lay between the germline ends. This CDR3 is CASSSTDYKNEQFF. The CDR3 DNA is TGTGCCAGCAGCTCGACTGACTATAAGAATGAGCAGTTCTTC.

V gene TRBV9 combines with J gene TRBJ1-5; D possibly corresponds to TRBD1 (6 bases). The CDR3 is 17 residues long. Trimming stripped 0 bases from V and 7 bases from J, with 20 bases between. CDR1 and CDR2 (germline): SGDLS, YYNGEE. The CDR3 reads CASSVGPRVGARQPQHF. The CDR3 nucleotides are TGTGCCAGCAGCGTAGGCCCCCGGGTGGGGGCGAGGCAGCCCCAGCATTTT.

The chain links TRBV7-8 to TRBJ1-5; unclear D gene. The CDR3 contains 13 residues. Germline CDR1 and CDR2: SGHVS and FQNEAQ. V lost 6 bases and J lost 3, with 9 bases in between. The CDR3 sequence: CASRRLYNQPQHF. The CDR3 nucleotides read TGTGCCAGCAGACGCCTGTACAATCAGCCCCAGCATTTT.

The CDR3 DNA is TGCAGCGTTGAAGATCTTAGGAGCGATACGCAGTATTTT. It codes for CSVEDLRSDTQYF. V gene TRBV29-1 combines with J gene TRBJ2-3; D is ambiguous. The CDR3 is 13 amino acids. Germline V gives CDR1 SQVTM, CDR2 ANQGSEA. Trimming removed 0 bases at V and 6 bases at J, with 10 bases between.

V and J are TRBV5-1 and TRBJ1-3; 10 nucleotides line up with TRBD1. CDR1 is SGHRS, CDR2 YFSETQ, per germline. This CDR3 region has 15 residues. V lost 0 bases to trimming and J lost 3 bases; unmatched junction nucleotides: 0. The CDR3 reads CASSLGTGGGNTIYF. CDR3 DNA sequence: TGCGCCAGCAGCTTGGGGACAGGGGGTGGAAACACCATATATTTT.

The CDR3 protein is CASSSDTDTQYF. CDR3 nucleotides: TGTGCCAGCAGTTCCGACACAGATACGCAGTATTTT. The chain has TRBV6-5 and TRBJ2-3; unclear D gene. V lost 4 bases to trimming and J lost 2 bases, with 4 bases between them. Germline lookup yields CDR1 MNHEY and CDR2 SVGAGI. This CDR3 is built from 12 residues.

The V and J genes are TRBV21-1 and TRBJ1-6. TRBV21-1 is a pseudogene segment. This CDR3 comprises 14 residues. The CDR3 DNA follows: TGTGCCAGCAGCAAAGTGGGCGGGGAGGGACCCCTCCACTTT. As protein: CASSKVGGEGPLHF.

The V gene is TRBV7-8, the J gene TRBJ1-5; D is uncertain. The CDR3 runs 15 residues. Trimming removed 5 bases at V and 0 bases at J, with 11 bases between. Germline V gives CDR1 SGHVS, CDR2 FQNEAQ. In DNA form, the CDR3 reads TGTGCCAGCAGCGGCCGGGGAAATAGCAATCAGCCCCAGCATTTT. Amino acid sequence: CASSGRGNSNQPQHF.